The T cell receptor (beta chain) under discussion was sequenced for a study of cytomegalovirus exposure and HLA in healthy donors. Study conclusions and caveats: Specificity of a few CMV-associated chains for CMV antigens was verified in vitro. The study listed some 160 cytomegalovirus-associated TCR beta chains.

Comments on this clone: The antigen is not known.

Measured with immunoSEQ multiplex PCR; TCRdb has only the in-frame clones, and not every one. The table records about 82,000 clones, 85% to 95% of them present only once. Trimming removed 4 bases from V and 2 bases from J; junction bases left unmatched: 5. From germline, CDR1 is SNHLY and CDR2 FYNNEI. The CDR3 loop spans 16 amino acids. The chain recombines TRBV2 with TRBJ2-3; 11 nucleotides match TRBD2. This TCR came from a woman younger than 35 in good health and CMV-seronegative. The sequenced material came from PBMCs. The CDR3 coding sequence is TGTGCCAGCAGTGCCAGACTAGCGGGGTCCACAGATACGCAGTATTTT. As protein: CASSARLAGSTDTQYF.